This T cell receptor beta chain was captured by sequencing in a study of tumor-infiltrating lymphocytes in localized non-small cell lung cancer. Whole-study context: Tumor tissue and non-adjacent uninvolved lung came from each patient.

V lost 2 bases and J 2 bases, leaving 7 bases between the germline ends. Germline V gene data show CDR1 as MDHEN and CDR2 as SYDVKM. The CDR3 loop spans 15 amino acids. Only in-frame clones appear in the TCRdb table, and some are missing; sequencing was by immunoSEQ multiplex PCR. The sample lists thousands of clones, approximately 75% occurring once. About this clone itself: As yet, its antigen is unknown.

General study findings and limits: Not all patients were TCR sequenced, owing to tissue quantity. Higher tumor T cell infiltration than in uninvolved lung was supported by TCRbeta sequencing. Each assay used a separate piece of the same tissue.

The rearrangement joins TRBV28 to TRBJ2-6; no clear D gene. The sequenced material came from uninvolved lung tissue not adjacent to the tumor. The clonotype was recovered from a human donor with non-small cell lung cancer. The CDR3 DNA reads as TGTGCCAGCAGTTTAGGCGTTACTGGGGCCAACGTCCTGACTTTC. It encodes CASSLGVTGANVLTF.